This TCR beta chain was found in a study of blood T cell repertoires in COVID-19. The assay was immunoSEQ multiplex PCR, and TCRdb's table has in-frame clones only and misses some. This sample carries under 200,000 clones, just under 85% of them seen once, and the ten largest clones take less than 3%. Germline loops: CDR1 SGHAT, CDR2 FQDESV (reference sequence). The length of the CDR3 is 13 residues. The V gene lost 5 bases and the J gene lost 2 bases, with 9 bases spanning the gap. Sample: peripheral blood. The clonotype originates from a woman aged 80 or older with COVID-19, enrolled during active disease. This sequence joins TRBV11-1 and TRBJ1-2; a possible D gene is TRBD1 (5 bases). CDR3 DNA: TGTGCCAGCAGCCTACAGGTGAACTATGGCTACACCTTC. Amino acids: CASSLQVNYGYTF. Full variable domain (remainder filled in from reference TRBV11-1 and TRBJ1-2): EAEVAQSPRYKITEKSQAVAFWCDPISGHATLYWYRQILGQGPELLVQFQDESVVDDSQLPKDRFSAERLKGVDSTLKIQPAELGDSAMYLCASSLQVNYGYTFGSGTRLTVV.